This T cell receptor (beta chain) was obtained from a study of human thymus T cells. The thymus tissue came from resections taken during corrective heart surgery. Infants served as donors; they were healthy and Finnish and were having corrective surgery for congenital heart defects. Clones were sequenced by immunoSEQ multiplex PCR, and TCRdb holds only the in-frame ones, with some missing. The sample lists roughly 130,000 clones, around 94% occurring once. This CDR3 region has 13 residues. Germline loops: CDR1 MNHNY, CDR2 SVGAGI (reference sequence). V was clipped by 0 bases and J by 5 bases; unmatched bases: 0.

This TCR derives from a boy under two years old with a congenital heart defect but otherwise immunologically healthy. The sequenced material came from thymus tissue. The gene calls are TRBV6-6 and TRBJ2-5; 7 bases are shared with TRBD1. This CDR3 is CASSYSGGETQYF. As DNA, the CDR3 is TGTGCCAGCAGTTACTCAGGGGGCGAGACCCAGTACTTC.